The next 24 T cell receptor beta chains were all read from a single sample in a study of identical twins' blood T cells. TCRdb analysed the 5' RACE reads with MiXCR anew, one entry per CDR3 protein. The repertoire holds about 370,000 distinct CDR3 sequences, with approximately 30% as singletons. Sequences were obtained from PBMCs. All receptors come from a woman aged 18-49 years in good health.

This clonotype was counted a few times. The rearrangement uses TRBV7-2 and TRBJ1-2, with D hard to call. Trimming removed 5 bases at V and 7 bases at J, with 14 bases between. CDR1 and CDR2 from the germline V gene are SGHTA and FQGNSA. CDR3 length: 13 residues. The CDR3 region is CASSPGFLGGYTF. CDR3 DNA sequence: TGTGCCAGCAGCCCGGGGTTCTTAGGTGGCTACACCTTC.

This clonotype was found many times. The rearrangement joins TRBV29-1 to TRBJ2-5; 12 bases are shared with TRBD2. Per the germline V gene, CDR1 is SQVTM and CDR2 is ANQGSEA. There are 15 residues in the CDR3. Losses at the gene ends were 4 bases for V and 3 bases for J; bases not matched to a gene: 6. The CDR3 nucleotides read TGCAGCGTTGCGAGGACTAGCGGGACAAAAGAGACCCAGTACTTC. It is translated as CSVARTSGTKETQYF.

V is TRBV11-2 and J is TRBJ1-1, with unresolved D. Trimming took off 2 bases at V and 9 bases at J, with 16 bases between the two ends. The germline V gene encodes CDR1 SGHAT and CDR2 FQNNGV. This CDR3 has 14 amino acids. The CDR3: CASSLTTDMSQAFF. The DNA for the CDR3 is TGTGCCAGCAGCTTAACGACCGACATGAGTCAAGCTTTCTTT.

This clonotype was observed a few times. J is TRBJ1-1 and V is TRBV10-1; TRBD1 is a possible D gene (5 bases). This CDR3 comprises 13 residues. Germline lookup yields CDR1 WNHNN and CDR2 SYGVQD (reference sequence). Trimming cost V 2 bases and J 11 bases, with 15 bases left between them. This CDR3 is CASSERTMDVAFF. The CDR3 DNA reads as TGCGCCAGCAGTGAGAGGACAATGGACGTTGCTTTCTTT.

The V gene is TRBV28, the J gene TRBJ1-4; D call uncertain. The CDR3 is made up of 14 amino acids. V was pared by 7 bases and J by 1 base, with 10 bases between. The germline gives CDR1 MDHEN, CDR2 SYDVKM. CDR3 DNA: TGTGCCAGCACTGTGGGCGGAACTAATGAAAAACTGTTTTTT. Its protein is CASTVGGTNEKLFF. Full variable domain (remainder filled in from reference TRBV28 and TRBJ1-4): DVKVTQSSRYLVKRTGEKVFLECVQDMDHENMFWYRQDPGLGLRLIYFSYDVKMKEKGDIPEGYSVSREKKERFSLILESASTNQTSMYLCASTVGGTNEKLFFGSGTQLSVL.

The V gene is TRBV5-1, the J gene TRBJ2-4; the D is unclear. This CDR3 comprises 15 residues. With 4 bases removed from V and 7 bases from J, the gap between germline ends came to 18 bases. Germline CDR1 reads SGHRS; CDR2 reads YFSETQ. The CDR3 region is CASSPIDQSINIQYF. The DNA for the CDR3 is TGCGCCAGCAGCCCGATCGACCAGTCAATCAACATTCAGTACTTC.

The chain carries TRBV11-2 and TRBJ2-7; a possible D gene is TRBD2 (6 bases). Germline values: CDR1 SGHAT, CDR2 FQNNGV. Trimming shortened V by 5 bases and J by 9 bases, and 14 bases separated the two germline ends. The CDR3 is made up of 12 amino acids. The CDR3 sequence: CASSETRRGQYF. CDR3 in DNA: TGTGCCAGCAGCGAGACTAGAAGGGGGCAGTACTTC.

About this clonotype itself: The junction shows a germline mismatch at one end, possibly a read error. The chain recombines TRBV2 with TRBJ1-1; TRBD1 might be the D (5 bases). The CDR3 sequence is 12 residues long. Germline V gives CDR1 SNHLY, CDR2 FYNNEI. As DNA, the CDR3 is TGTGCCATCAGTGAGTGGGGGACTGAAGCTTTCTTT. It encodes CAISEWGTEAFF.

Points on this clonotype: The junction departs from germline at one end; a sequencing error may be responsible. The V gene is TRBV29-1, the J gene TRBJ1-1; 8 positions agree with TRBD1. Germline loops: CDR1 SQVTM, CDR2 ANQGSEA. The CDR3 covers 13 residues. As DNA, the CDR3 is TGCAGCGTCGAACAGGGGGATTACACTGAAGCTCTCTTT. Residues: CSVEQGDYTEALF.

The chain joins TRBV18 to TRBJ2-2, with D uncertain. Germline values: CDR1 KGHSH, CDR2 LQKENI. V shed 0 bases and J shed 4 bases, with 3 bases lying between them. The CDR3 runs to 13 residues. In DNA, the CDR3 is TGTGCCAGCTCACCACCTATCACCGGGGAGCTGTTTTTT. Translating it yields CASSPPITGELFF.

The sample holds a few counts of this clonotype. The chain combines TRBV7-9 with TRBJ2-7, with TRBD1 matching 7 bases. The CDR3 totals 14 residues. After removal of 5 bases from V and 2 bases from J, the junction contained 6 bases not matched to a gene. CDR1 is SEHNR and CDR2 is FQNEAQ in the germline V gene (reference sequence). CDR3 in DNA: TGTGCCAGCAGCCTTCGGACAGGTGCCTACGAGCAGTACTTC. Residues: CASSLRTGAYEQYF.

The gene calls are TRBV7-9 and TRBJ1-1; 8 positions agree with TRBD1. V gave up 4 bases and J gave up 0 bases; unmatched junction bases: 7. This CDR3 is 16 amino acids long. CDR1 and CDR2 (germline): SEHNR, FQNEAQ (reference sequence). CDR3 sequence (DNA): TGTGCCAGCAGCTCGATTCCGGGACAGGTGAACACTGAAGCTTTCTTT. The encoded protein is CASSSIPGQVNTEAFF.

This clonotype has more than one count but fewer than ten. The chain uses TRBV5-4 and TRBJ1-1; 9 bases map to TRBD1. The CDR3 runs to 17 residues. Germline V gene data show CDR1 as SGHNT and CDR2 as YYREEE (reference sequence). Germline trimming cut 3 bases from V and 0 bases from J; bases unmatched to any gene: 9. DNA for the CDR3: TGTGCCAGCAGCTCCCTGACAGGGGGTACCTTGAACACTGAAGCTTTCTTT. This gives the protein CASSSLTGGTLNTEAFF.

The sample holds many counts of this clonotype. The CDR3 sequence is CASSPGPRNNGYTF. The CDR3 DNA reads as TGTGCCAGTAGTCCCGGGCCGCGCAACAATGGCTACACCTTC. The chain couples TRBV19 to TRBJ1-2, with D unresolved. Trimming cost V 5 bases and J 6 bases, with 16 bases left between them. CDR3 length: 14 residues. Germline-derived CDR1 and CDR2 are LNHDA and SQIVND (reference sequence).

The chain recombines TRBV9 with TRBJ2-2, with 7 bases fitting TRBD2. The V gene's germline CDR1 is SGDLS and CDR2 YYNGEE. The CDR3 is 17 amino acids. V lost 0 bases and J lost 5; bases outside the gene matches: 10. CDR3 in DNA: TGTGCCAGCAGCGTAGCCGCTCGGACTAGTCGGACCGGGGAGCTGTTTTTT. Amino acid sequence: CASSVAARTSRTGELFF.

This clonotype was seen a handful of times. The chain joins TRBV5-1 to TRBJ2-5; no clear D gene. From germline, CDR1 is SGHRS and CDR2 YFSETQ. There are 11 residues in the CDR3. V dropped 7 bases and J dropped 0 bases, with 4 bases sitting between them. The CDR3 here is CASAYQETQYF. The CDR3 region has the DNA TGCGCCAGCGCGTACCAAGAGACCCAGTACTTC.

The CDR3 sequence is CASSTRDSYSDNEQFF. CDR3 bases: TGTGCCAGCAGTACCCGGGACTCCTACTCTGACAATGAGCAGTTCTTC. The rearrangement uses TRBV27 and TRBJ2-1, with D possibly TRBD2 on 6 matching bases. Trimming took 5 bases from V and 5 from J, leaving 19 bases between them. CDR3 length: 16 residues. The germline CDR1 and CDR2 sequences are MNHEY and SMNVEV (reference sequence).

This clonotype was counted at least ten times. The V call is TRBV20-1, the J call TRBJ2-3; tentative D call: TRBD2 (5 bases). Germline CDR1 and CDR2: DFQATT and SNEGSKA (reference sequence). V was clipped by 6 bases and J by 6 bases, with 16 bases between them. This CDR3 is 13 amino acids long. CDR3 nucleotides: TGCAGTGCCCCTCGAGAGGGCCGGGATACGCAGTATTTT. Protein sequence: CSAPREGRDTQYF.

This clonotype was picked up a small number of times. J is TRBJ1-4 and V is TRBV6-6, with D possibly TRBD1 on 5 matching bases. Per the germline V gene, CDR1 is MNHNY and CDR2 is SVGAGI (reference sequence). The CDR3 is 14 amino acids. The V end was cut by 6 bases, the J end by 2 bases, with 10 bases between. CDR3 coding DNA: TGTGCCAGCAGGTCTCGACAGACTAATGAAAAACTGTTTTTT. The encoded protein is CASRSRQTNEKLFF.

V usage is TRBV4-3 and J usage is TRBJ2-3; weak D call: TRBD2 (5 bases). The CDR3 runs 15 residues. V gave up 1 base and J gave up 3 bases, with 11 bases separating them. The germline V gene has CDR1 LGHNA and CDR2 YSLEER. The CDR3 sequence: CASSQAGDLTDTQYF. The CDR3, as DNA: TGCGCCAGCAGCCAAGCCGGGGATCTTACAGATACGCAGTATTTT.

The chain joins TRBV5-1 to TRBJ2-2; D is unclear. The CDR3 is 15 amino acids. Per germline, CDR1 SGHRS and CDR2 YFSETQ. With 0 bases removed from V and 6 bases from J, the gap between germline ends came to 12 bases. The CDR3 DNA reads TGCGCCAGCAGCTTGGAAGTAGGGATCCCCGGGGAGCTGTTTTTT. This gives the protein CASSLEVGIPGELFF.

The J gene is TRBJ2-3, the V gene TRBV11-2, with a possible D match to TRBD2 (6 bases). CDR1 is SGHAT, CDR2 FQNNGV, per germline. V was clipped by 4 bases and J by 6 bases, with 11 bases between them. The CDR3 is 13 amino acids. The CDR3: CASSSPRGDTQYF. For the CDR3, the DNA is TGTGCCAGCAGCTCTCCCCGGGGGGATACGCAGTATTTT.

The V call is TRBV20-1, the J call TRBJ2-3; no clear D gene. Germline CDR1 is DFQATT and CDR2 is SNEGSKA (reference sequence). V was cut by 3 bases and J by 2 bases, with 9 bases left in between. This CDR3 has 13 residues. The CDR3: CSASGRITDTQYF. As DNA, the CDR3 is TGCAGTGCTAGTGGACGGATCACAGATACGCAGTATTTT.

The chain carries TRBV6-6 and TRBJ1-5; TRBD1 might be the D (6 bases). Between the trimmed V and J ends, which lost 1 base and 7 bases, there was a span of 14 bases. The CDR3 has 15 amino acids. Germline CDR1 MNHNY, CDR2 SVGAGI (reference sequence). This CDR3 reads CASSYWGRGDQPQHF. The CDR3 bases are TGTGCCAGCAGTTACTGGGGTAGGGGGGACCAGCCCCAGCATTTT.